The clone carrying this T cell receptor beta chain was found once. Under the authors' procedure: The authors estimated nucleated cell counts from reference gene primer amplification. Profiled with immunoSEQ multiplex PCR; TCRdb holds only in-frame clones, not every one. V and J calls and clone size come straight from that table; D and trimming were deduced from the DNA. The table shows 250,000 to 400,000 clones, with approximately 88% occurring only once. Losses at the gene ends were 6 bases for V and 5 bases for J; bases not matched to a gene: 5. CDR1 is LGHNA, CDR2 YSLEER, per germline. The CDR3 covers 13 residues. These data originate in a study of blood T cell repertoires in COVID-19.

This clonotype originated in a woman aged 25 to 39 with COVID-19, enrolled during active disease. The sequenced material came from peripheral blood. The genes are TRBV4-3 and TRBJ2-3; 7 bases map to TRBD2. The CDR3 DNA reads as TGCGCCAGCAGGGGGGAGGGACTAGATACGCAGTATTTT. Translated: CASRGEGLDTQYF.